This entry is about one T cell receptor (beta chain). This sample was taken from a study of blood T cell repertoires in COVID-19. On the study more broadly: The study drew acute and convalescent COVID-19 samples from the United States, Italy and Spain. T cells, B-cell-depleted T cells, or PBMCs provided the cDNA or gDNA that served as material.

This CDR3 is built from 15 residues. Germline V gene data show CDR1 as SGHVS and CDR2 as FQNEAQ. V lost 0 bases and J lost 5; bases outside the gene matches: 1. In the original processing: For nucleated cells, counts were estimated from reference gene primer amplification. The data were produced by immunoSEQ multiplex PCR, yet TCRdb's version contains in-frame clones alone and is incomplete. The V and J calls and clone size come from that table; D and trimming were worked out from the DNA. The data contain under 200,000 clones, about 85% of them singletons. The TCR was taken from a man aged 18 to 29 with acute or convalescent COVID-19. Material for sequencing was peripheral blood. This chain connects TRBV7-8 to TRBJ2-1, with 10 bases that match TRBD1. The DNA of the CDR3 is TGTGCCAGCAGCTTAGCGGGACAGGGGAACAATGAGCAGTTCTTC. As protein: CASSLAGQGNNEQFF.